These T cell receptor beta chains were read from a single sample in a study of T cell changes during pregnancy in multiple sclerosis. Sequencing used immunoSEQ multiplex PCR; TCRdb keeps in-frame clones, though not all of them. The top ten clones hold around 0.8% of a sample with 35,000 to 45,000 clones, over 80% of them seen once. The sample in question was CD4+ T cells from peripheral blood mononuclear cells, obtained before pregnancy. These receptors all come from a female donor with multiple sclerosis, enrolled in a pregnancy study. CDR3s include the opening cysteine and the closing phenylalanine or tryptophan. The order of the fields is V gene, J gene, D gene, clone size, CDR3 DNA, CDR3 protein. A D gene is named only where the DNA matches it firmly. Clone size is stated in some rows and not others, as once, few, many or a class when expanded.

V: TRBV9
J: TRBJ2-3
D: TRBD1
size: -
DNA: TGTGCCAGCAGCCCCCCCGGGACAGGGTTGGATACGCAGTATTTT
CDR3: CASSPPGTGLDTQYF

V: TRBV7-2
J: TRBJ2-3
D: TRBD1
size: -
DNA: TGTGCCAGCAGCCCTACTAGGCAGGGGGCCACAGATACGCAGTATTTT
CDR3: CASSPTRQGATDTQYF

V: TRBV10-3
J: TRBJ2-3
D: -
size: -
DNA: TGTGCCATCAGTGCCGGGACAGATACGCAGTATTTT
CDR3: CAISAGTDTQYF

V: TRBV27
J: TRBJ1-3
D: TRBD1
size: -
DNA: TGTGCCAGCAGTTACAGGGGGAACTCTGGAAACACCATATATTTT
CDR3: CASSYRGNSGNTIYF

V: TRBV7-9
J: TRBJ2-7
D: TRBD1
size: -
DNA: TGTGCCAGCAGCTTATACAGGGGTGCCTACGAGCAGTACTTC
CDR3: CASSLYRGAYEQYF

V: TRBV7-9
J: TRBJ1-5
D: -
size: once
DNA: TGTGCCAGCAGCTTGTCAGGGGATAGCAATCAGCCCCAGCATTTT
CDR3: CASSLSGDSNQPQHF

V: TRBV7-2
J: TRBJ2-1
D: TRBD2
size: once
DNA: TGTGCCAGCAGCTTGTCTAGCGGGGGGAACAATGAGCAGTTCTTC
CDR3: CASSLSSGGNNEQFF

V: TRBV7-6
J: TRBJ1-1
D: -
size: -
DNA: TGTGCCAGCAGCTTAGTGCAGGGGAACACTGAAGCTTTCTTT
CDR3: CASSLVQGNTEAFF

V: TRBV11-2
J: TRBJ1-2
D: -
size: -
DNA: TGTGCCAGCAGCCCAGATGCTAACTATGGCTACACCTTC
CDR3: CASSPDANYGYTF

V: TRBV11-2
J: TRBJ2-1
D: -
size: once
DNA: TGTGCCAGCGGCCAGCAGGGGTCTTACAATGAGCAGTTCTTC
CDR3: CASGQQGSYNEQFF

V: TRBV19
J: TRBJ2-5
D: TRBD2
size: -
DNA: TGTGCCAGCAAGCGGGGGCCGGTGGAGACCCAGTACTTC
CDR3: CASKRGPVETQYF